This entry is about one T cell receptor (beta chain). The clone's antigen remains unknown. No much larger clone exists at a distance of one base, and base qualities are not known. These data belong to a study of T cell responses to AZD1222 COVID-19 vaccine (TCRdb year 2021). With regard to the full study: AZD1222 recipients with second doses at about 4 weeks or about 12 weeks were pooled, because spike-specific TCR depth and breadth did not differ between schedules. A total of approximately 240 trial participants underwent TCR sequencing, of whom about 210 received two doses of AZD1222 and about 25 received two doses of the MenACWY control vaccine. Trial participants were enrolled by age into subgroups of 18-55, 56-69 and 70-plus years, and approximately 150, 30 and 60 TCR-sequenced participants, respectively, were included in these subgroups. The investigation overall reported the following: Participants were mostly white British and included more females than males, and it was suggested by the authors that clonal diversity may have been underestimated. Conclusions about previously exposed vaccinees were limited because only a handful of AZD1222 recipients were SARS-CoV-2 seropositive at baseline. The whole spike protein was spanned by vaccine-associated CD4 TCRs, and dominant responses were seen in regions 160-218 and 743-854. Reportedly, almost half of the unique spike-specific TCRs recognized epitopes lying outside the regions that are mutated in the B.1.351 and B.1.1.7 variants. Because no samples from the day 14 peak response were available, repertoires could be characterized only after the peak T cell response. A significant rise in spike-specific TCR breadth and depth was observed after two AZD1222 doses relative to day 0 and relative to MenACWY recipients. In the small 56-69-year group, the increase in depth fell short of significance, most likely because of low power.

The time point label, as the study defines it: baseline before first vaccination. Vaccinee samples were obtained from the UK trials COV001 and COV002, which included a single-blind randomized controlled phase 2/3 trial of AZD1222 (ChAdOx1 nCoV-19) in healthy adults. For TCRbeta chain sequencing, PBMC samples were collected from trial participants at day 0 and at day 28 after the second dose. The CDR3 regions of human TCRbeta chains were analyzed by immunosequencing. Under the source paper's analysis protocol: TCRs in the repertoires were matched against a reference library of SARS-CoV-2-specific TCRs that had been generated with the MIRA antigen-specificity platform. Breadth meant the fraction of unique TCRs that were SARS-CoV-2-associated, whereas depth meant the fraction of total T cells that were SARS-CoV-2-associated. Using the MIRA data, each spike-specific TCR was mapped to the spike region that the TCR reacts to and placed in a CD4 or CD8 class. Log10-transformed breadth and depth values were compared by one-way ANOVA with Sidak's multiple comparisons tests. TCRdb carries this immuneACCESS record with in-frame sequences only. Its versions omit some clonotypes, under half of them owing to an unresolved V gene in the studies checked, with the rest unexplained. The V and J calls and clone size were taken over from that table, and D and trimming were inferred from the DNA. For this sample there are about 100,000 clones; around 90% appear just once. The ten largest clones take up 1.5% to 2% of the sample.

The sequence was collected from an adult in good health. Sequenced material: peripheral blood, taken on day 0 of AZD1222 vaccination.

CDR3 sequence: CASDSGQGVHEQYF. The DNA sequence follows: TGTGCCAGCGACTCCGGACAGGGGGTACACGAGCAGTACTTC. The rearranged segments are TRBV28 and TRBJ2-7; TRBD1 fits 10 bases in the junction. At the junction V is shortened by 8 bases and J by 5 bases; bases outside the gene matches: 9. CDR1 and CDR2, looked up from the germline V gene, are MDHEN and SYDVKM. The CDR3 sequence holds 14 residues, the cysteine and phenylalanine included. Only the CDR3 DNA stays, 42 bases, in frame from base 1.